The 17 T cell receptor beta chains below come from one sample, sequenced in a study of T cell repertoires in cytomegalovirus infection. TCRdb independently ran MiXCR on the reads; one entry per CDR3 protein. Of 510,000 or so distinct CDR3 sequences in the sample, about 25% were seen once. The specimen was PBMCs. Receptors were obtained from a human donor in good health (CMV status not recorded). Some clones in this sample may be carry-over from other donors' samples.

This chain links TRBV5-4 with TRBJ2-3; 15 positions match TRBD2. V lost 3 bases and J lost 7; bases outside the gene matches: 6. Germline lookup yields CDR1 SGHNT and CDR2 YYREEE (reference sequence). The CDR3 length is 16 residues. CDR3 in amino acids: CASSSRGLAGGNTQYF. CDR3 in DNA: TGTGCCAGCAGCTCCCGGGGACTAGCGGGAGGCAATACGCAGTATTTT.

This chain uses TRBV7-4 with TRBJ1-2; 9 nucleotides agree with TRBD1. V shed 1 base, J shed 12 bases, and the junction held 3 bases outside the gene matches. Germline V gives CDR1 SGHVT, CDR2 SQSDAQ. The length of the CDR3 is 12 residues. The CDR3: CASSLGGTGNTF. CDR3 in DNA: TGTGCCAGCAGCTTAGGAGGGACAGGGAACACCTTC.

The CDR3 DNA sequence: TGTGCCACCAGTGATTATTGGAAGGGCGGCGATACTGAAGCTTTCTTT. Translating it yields CATSDYWKGGDTEAFF. The rearrangement links TRBV24-1 to TRBJ1-1; D is undetermined. Trimming shortened V by 2 bases and J by 5 bases, and 17 bases separated the two germline ends. Looked up from germline, CDR1 is KGHDR and CDR2 is SFDVKD. The CDR3 sequence is 16 residues long.

This clonotype has a handful of counts. V is TRBV7-9 and J is TRBJ2-7; 9 nucleotides agree with TRBD1. V gave up 4 bases and J gave up 5 bases; unmatched junction bases: 0. Germline CDR1 is SEHNR and CDR2 is FQNEAQ (reference sequence). This CDR3 comprises 12 residues. The CDR3 here is CASSWDRDEQYF. In DNA, the CDR3 is TGTGCCAGCAGCTGGGACAGGGACGAGCAGTACTTC.

The rearrangement links TRBV20-1 to TRBJ2-3; TRBD2 aligns across 9 bases. This CDR3 region has 15 residues. Losses at the gene ends were 5 bases for V and 5 bases for J; bases not matched to a gene: 11. Germline V gene sequence: CDR1 DFQATT, CDR2 SNEGSKA (reference sequence). The CDR3 nucleotides are TGCAGTGCTGGCCCGACTAGCGGAGGGGGAGATACGCAGTATTTT. Translated: CSAGPTSGGGDTQYF.

This clonotype was observed a handful of times. This chain uses TRBV19 with TRBJ2-7, with 10 bases fitting TRBD1. Germline V gives CDR1 LNHDA, CDR2 SQIVND (reference sequence). J gave up 6 bases and V 9 bases, and 14 bases lay outside the gene matches. The CDR3 length is 15 residues. CDR3 sequence: CASATGGDFKREQYF. In DNA, the CDR3 is TGTGCCAGCGCGACAGGGGGCGATTTCAAACGCGAGCAGTACTTC.

The genes are TRBV9 and TRBJ1-2, with D hard to call. CDR3 length: 13 amino acids. The germline V gene has CDR1 SGDLS and CDR2 YYNGEE. V was cut by 7 bases and J by 5 bases, with 15 bases left in between. CDR3 protein: CASAPEDGYGYTF. The CDR3 bases are TGTGCCAGCGCCCCAGAGGACGGATATGGCTACACCTTC.

This chain uses TRBV4-1 with TRBJ1-1; 9 nucleotides line up with TRBD1. This CDR3 has 15 residues. V shed 2 bases and J 5 bases; nucleotides not matched to a gene: 6. Germline CDR1 MGHRA, CDR2 YSYEKL. This CDR3 is CASSQTNRGRTEAFF. CDR3 DNA: TGCGCCAGCAGCCAAACGAACAGGGGGCGGACTGAAGCTTTCTTT.

This clonotype was counted only a few times. The rearrangement uses TRBV19 and TRBJ2-1, with 7 bases fitting TRBD1. Germline loops: CDR1 LNHDA, CDR2 SQIVND (reference sequence). Trimming cost V 5 bases and J 4 bases; bases outside gene matches: 5. The CDR3 loop spans 14 amino acids. CDR3 sequence: CASSHRGLYNEQFF. The CDR3 region has the DNA TGTGCCAGTAGTCACAGGGGCCTATACAATGAGCAGTTCTTC.

This clonotype was observed many times. This sequence joins TRBV7-2 and TRBJ2-6; the match to TRBD1 covers 9 bases. CDR1 is SGHTA and CDR2 is FQGNSA in the germline V gene. V shed 1 base, J shed 0 bases, and the junction held 7 bases outside the gene matches. This CDR3 spans 19 amino acids. CDR3 in DNA: TGTGCCAGCAGCTTAGTAGGGACAGGGCACAACTCTGGGGCCAACGTCCTGACTTTC. This codes for CASSLVGTGHNSGANVLTF.

The rearrangement links TRBV6-1 to TRBJ1-2; TRBD1 might be the D (6 bases). Germline CDR1 reads MNHNS; CDR2 reads SASEGT. V was trimmed by 5 bases and J by 8 bases, leaving 15 bases between them. The CDR3 contains 13 residues. For the CDR3, the DNA is TGTGCCAGCAGTCGGACAGCGGCGGAGGGCTACACCTTC. The encoded protein is CASSRTAAEGYTF.

The chain combines TRBV6-5 with TRBJ2-7, with D maybe TRBD1 (6 bases). The CDR3 totals 19 residues. The V and J ends lost 0 bases and 2 bases respectively, with 23 bases between them. The germline CDR1 and CDR2 sequences are MNHEY and SVGAGI. CDR3 bases: TGTGCCAGCAGTTACTCGATTAGGGACACGGAGCGGAGTACCTACGAGCAGTACGTC. As protein: CASSYSIRDTERSTYEQYV.

The sample holds many counts of this clonotype. The chain uses TRBV7-8 and TRBJ1-3, with a weak D call TRBD1 (6 bases). V was shortened by 2 bases and J by 0 bases, with 11 bases between the two germline ends. Germline-derived CDR1 and CDR2 are SGHVS and FQNEAQ. The CDR3 contains 16 residues. The CDR3 coding sequence is TGTGCCAGCAGCTTATTACAGGGAAGCTCTGGAAACACCATATATTTT. Protein sequence: CASSLLQGSSGNTIYF.

The gene calls are TRBV24-1 and TRBJ2-7; tentatively, D is TRBD1 (6 bases). V was cut by 8 bases and J by 2 bases, with 21 bases left in between. Germline lookup yields CDR1 KGHDR and CDR2 SFDVKD. This CDR3 contains 16 residues. This CDR3 is CATTGTSETLPYEQYV. The CDR3 nucleotides read TGTGCCACCACCGGGACATCCGAAACACTTCCCTACGAGCAGTACGTC.

V and J are TRBV12-3 or TRBV12-4 and TRBJ2-1; 12 nucleotides align to TRBD2. The CDR3 sequence is 16 residues long. V was clipped by 5 bases and J by 10 bases; unmatched bases: 12. CDR3 sequence: CASSPHKASGRVEQFF. As DNA, the CDR3 is TGTGCCAGCAGTCCCCATAAGGCTAGCGGGAGGGTGGAGCAGTTCTTC.

The table lists this clonotype with a few counts. This sequence joins TRBV28 and TRBJ1-5; no reliable D call. In germline, CDR1 is MDHEN, CDR2 SYDVKM. The CDR3 totals 14 residues. V dropped 6 bases and J dropped 4 bases, with 13 bases sitting between them. The CDR3, as DNA: TGTGCCAGCAGCCGAGGGAGGGCGAATCAGCCCCAGCATTTT. It codes for CASSRGRANQPQHF.

The chain couples TRBV7-3 to TRBJ2-1; tentatively, D is TRBD1 (6 bases). The CDR3 has 13 residues. Germline assignment: CDR1 SGHTA and CDR2 FQGTGA. Trimming removed 4 bases from V and 8 bases from J, with 12 bases in between. Here the CDR3 reads CASSSTGLDEQFF. The CDR3 nucleotides read TGTGCCAGCAGCTCCACAGGGTTGGATGAGCAGTTCTTC.